This T cell receptor (beta chain) was recorded in a study of HIV-infected patients and healthy controls. Study conclusions and caveats: Mean usage of eight alpha and eight beta V genes differed significantly in HIV-infected patients versus controls. Only sixteen HIV-infected individuals were processed, a major limit on how widely findings apply.

Alpha and beta constant-region primers primed reverse transcription of about 500 ng RNA. Separate chain-specific third strand synthesis with multiplexing indices produced the alpha and beta libraries. TCRdb analysed the 5' RACE reads with MiXCR anew, one entry per CDR3 protein. The sample lists about 11,000 distinct CDR3 sequences; 5% to 5.5% were seen once. The repertoire came from unfractionated whole blood and reflected all unsorted peripheral T cells. Peripheral blood, 2.5 ml, was drawn for RNA extraction. The CDR3 runs 14 residues. The V gene's germline CDR1 is DFQATT and CDR2 SNEGSKA (reference sequence). V was shortened by 4 bases and J by 1 base, with 12 bases between the two germline ends. This clonotype is medium-sized by share. Its antigen is not identified.

The chain couples TRBV20-1 to TRBJ2-3, with a weak D call TRBD2 (6 bases). This TCR was sampled from an adult in good health. The specimen was blood. The CDR3 sequence: CSAKITGGTDTQYF. CDR3 sequence (DNA): TGCAGTGCTAAAATAACGGGGGGCACAGATACGCAGTATTTT.